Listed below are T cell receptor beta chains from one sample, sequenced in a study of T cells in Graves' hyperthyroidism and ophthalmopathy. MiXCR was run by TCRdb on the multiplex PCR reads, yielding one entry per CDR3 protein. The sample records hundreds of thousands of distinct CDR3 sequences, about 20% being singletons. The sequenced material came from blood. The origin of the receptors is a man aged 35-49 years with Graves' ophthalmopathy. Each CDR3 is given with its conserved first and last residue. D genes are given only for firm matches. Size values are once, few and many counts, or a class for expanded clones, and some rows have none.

CASSIAAARGRDTQYF	TGTGCCAGTAGTATTGCGGCCGCCAGGGGGCGAGATACGCAGTATTTT	TRBD1	NA	TRBV19	TRBJ2-3
CASSLRTSDNEKLFF	TGTGCCAGCAGCCTTCGAACGTCCGATAATGAAAAACTGTTTTTT	NA	NA	TRBV3-1	TRBJ1-4
CASSSGLAITETQYF	TGTGCCAGCAGCTCCGGACTAGCGATTACAGAGACCCAGTACTTC	TRBD2	many	TRBV28	TRBJ2-5
CASSEWRQGSEQFF	TGTGCCAGCAGTGAGTGGCGCCAGGGCAGTGAGCAGTTCTTC	NA	NA	TRBV2	TRBJ2-1
CASTGGREQYF	TGTGCCAGCACAGGGGGGCGCGAGCAGTACTTC	NA	few	TRBV2	TRBJ2-7
CASRVRAGSPNQPQHF	TGTGCCAGCAGAGTAAGGGCAGGGAGCCCTAATCAGCCCCAGCATTTT	NA	NA	TRBV6-1	TRBJ1-5
CATGAGAVSEQYF	TGTGCCACCGGGGCGGGGGCTGTAAGCGAGCAGTACTTC	NA	few	TRBV6-2/TRBV6-3	TRBJ2-7
CASSLSGTYNEQFF	TGTGCCAGCAGTTTAAGTGGGACCTACAATGAGCAGTTCTTC	NA	many	TRBV27	TRBJ2-1
CASSWTGDRDTEAFF	TGTGCCAGCAGCTGGACAGGGGATAGGGACACTGAAGCTTTCTTT	TRBD1	few	TRBV7-8	TRBJ1-1
CASSVRELEREWQFF	TGTGCCAGCAGCGTGAGGGAGCTCGAGCGGGAGTGGCAGTTCTTC	TRBD2	NA	TRBV9	TRBJ2-1
CASSRTRTDPEYF	TGTGCCAGCTCCCGAACTCGTACAGATCCGGAGTACTTC	NA	NA	TRBV18	TRBJ2-4
CASSVSTGYPYNEQFF	TGTGCCAGCAGCGTCTCTACAGGATACCCCTACAATGAGCAGTTCTTC	NA	NA	TRBV9	TRBJ2-1
CAWSGTEGSLHF	TGTGCCTGGAGTGGGACAGAGGGAAGCCTCCACTTT	NA	many	TRBV30	TRBJ1-6
CASSKRGLGEAFF	TGTGCCAGTAGTAAAAGGGGCCTCGGTGAAGCTTTCTTT	NA	few	TRBV19	TRBJ1-1
CASSPGEGTSGRGHEQFF	TGTGCCAGCAGCCCCGGTGAGGGGACTAGCGGGAGAGGGCATGAGCAGTTCTTC	TRBD2	NA	TRBV11-2	TRBJ2-1
CASTDGETQYF	TGTGCCAGCACGGATGGGGAGACCCAGTACTTC	NA	NA	TRBV7-2	TRBJ2-5
CASSLGQNRDF	TGTGCCAGCAGCTTAGGCCAGAACAGGGACTTC	NA	NA	TRBV11-2	TRBJ2-5
CASRRTGGIYGYTF	TGTGCCAGCAGACGAACAGGGGGAATTTATGGCTACACCTTC	TRBD1	NA	TRBV7-9	TRBJ1-2
CAWRRGERYTEAFF	TGTGCCTGGAGGCGGGGGGAGAGGTACACTGAAGCTTTCTTT	NA	many	TRBV30	TRBJ1-1
CASNSTSARHEQYF	TGTGCCAGCAACTCGACTAGCGCCAGACACGAGCAGTACTTC	TRBD2	NA	TRBV7-9	TRBJ2-7
CASQNREVGNTGELFF	TGTGCCTCGCAAAATAGGGAGGTTGGGAACACCGGGGAGCTGTTTTTT	NA	NA	TRBV19	TRBJ2-2
CASSVNVHTEAFF	TGTGCCAGCAGCGTAAACGTACACACTGAAGCTTTCTTT	NA	many	TRBV9	TRBJ1-1
CSARGGLAGSYEQYF	TGCAGTGCTAGAGGGGGACTAGCGGGAAGCTACGAGCAGTACTTC	TRBD2	NA	TRBV20-1	TRBJ2-7
CASSLLGREGETQYF	TGTGCCAGCAGCCTTCTTGGACGGGAGGGAGAGACCCAGTACTTC	TRBD2	many	TRBV3-1	TRBJ2-5
CASSVESGRNTEAFF	TGTGCCAGCAGCGTAGAGTCTGGGAGGAACACTGAAGCTTTCTTT	NA	few	TRBV9	TRBJ1-1
CAISETSGTDTQYF	TGTGCCATCAGTGAAACTAGCGGCACAGATACGCAGTATTTT	TRBD2	NA	TRBV10-3	TRBJ2-3
CSVRSGGPSGANVLTF	TGCAGCGTCCGCTCGGGGGGGCCCTCTGGGGCCAACGTCCTGACTTTC	TRBD2	NA	TRBV29-1	TRBJ2-6
CASSPSRGFNEQFF	TGTGCCAGCAGCCCAAGTAGGGGATTTAATGAGCAGTTCTTC	NA	NA	TRBV14	TRBJ2-1
CASSLTGPLREQYF	TGCGCCAGCAGCTTGACAGGGCCCCTCAGGGAGCAGTACTTC	NA	many	TRBV5-1	TRBJ2-7
CASRRVTGNTIYF	TGTGCCAGCCGGAGAGTCACTGGAAACACCATATATTTT	NA	NA	TRBV7-9	TRBJ1-3
CASSLAGHEQYF	TGTGCCAGCAGCTTAGCCGGCCACGAGCAGTACTTC	NA	many	TRBV11-2	TRBJ2-7
CASSPQRMNSPLHF	TGTGCCAGCAGCCCCCAGAGAATGAATTCACCCCTCCACTTT	NA	NA	TRBV9	TRBJ1-6
CASSVLGSTDTQYF	TGTGCCAGCAGTGTATTGGGGAGCACAGATACGCAGTATTTT	NA	many	TRBV2	TRBJ2-3
CASSWSHGSGTEAFF	TGTGCCAGCAGTTGGTCTCACGGGTCTGGGACTGAAGCTTTCTTT	NA	many	TRBV27	TRBJ1-1
CASSTLGGEQYF	TGTGCCAGTAGTACTCTCGGGGGGGAGCAGTACTTC	TRBD2	few	TRBV19	TRBJ2-7
CASSRGGVETQYF	TGCGCCAGCAGCCGGGGCGGAGTGGAGACCCAGTACTTC	NA	many	TRBV5-1	TRBJ2-5
CASKDEAYEQYF	TGTGCCAGCAAAGACGAAGCCTACGAGCAGTACTTC	NA	few	TRBV2	TRBJ2-7
CSATPGLAGGYSYEQYF	TGCAGTGCTACCCCGGGACTAGCGGGAGGCTACTCCTACGAGCAGTACTTC	TRBD2	NA	TRBV20-1	TRBJ2-7
CASSQGTGGVNEQFF	TGTGCCAGCTCCCAAGGGACAGGGGGTGTCAATGAGCAGTTCTTC	TRBD1	NA	TRBV18	TRBJ2-1
CASSGEGISGYNEQFF	TGTGCCAGCAGCGGAGAGGGGATTAGCGGCTACAATGAGCAGTTCTTC	NA	NA	TRBV7-2	TRBJ2-1
CASSLEVGRGDIQYF	TGTGCCAGCAGCCTGGAGGTGGGGAGGGGAGACATTCAGTACTTC	TRBD2	few	TRBV5-4	TRBJ2-4